This TCR beta chain was identified during a study of CD8+CD57+ T cells in acquired aplastic anemia. TCR beta VDJ and CDR3 profiles were obtained from a genomic DNA template. TCRdb reprocessed the reads via MiXCR and lists one record per CDR3 protein. Of roughly 500,000 distinct CDR3 sequences in the sample, around a third were seen once. Germline CDR1 SQVTM, CDR2 ANQGSEA. Trimming stripped 6 bases from V and 1 base from J, with 12 bases between. The CDR3 loop spans 13 amino acids. Individuals selected for sequencing had exhibited CD8+CD57+ cell expansion on flow cytometry. The sample holds many counts of this clonotype.

The rearrangement joins TRBV29-1 to TRBJ1-1; D is unresolved. The receptor's source is a human donor with aplastic anemia. The sequencing sample was made of sorted CD4+, CD8+, or CD8+CD57+ T cells (not recorded which) from PBMCs. CDR3 sequence: CSVDRVENTEAFF. For the CDR3, the DNA is TGCAGCGTCGACCGGGTTGAGAACACTGAAGCTTTCTTT.